These 28 T cell receptor beta chains originate from one sample sequenced in a study of cytomegalovirus exposure and HLA in healthy donors. This PCR relied on a set of 60 Vbeta primers and 13 Jbeta primers. Assay used: immunoSEQ multiplex PCR; TCRdb lists only in-frame clones, some missing. The repertoire holds approximately 89,000 clones, with 62% as singletons. The sequenced sample consisted of PBMCs. The source of these receptors is a woman in her 30s in good health and CMV-seropositive.

The chain uses TRBV30 and TRBJ1-1, with 11 positions matching TRBD1. Germline values: CDR1 GTSNPN, CDR2 SVGIG (reference sequence). With V trimmed by 1 base and J by 6 bases, 4 bases remained unmatched. The CDR3 has 14 amino acids. As DNA, the CDR3 is TGTGCCTGGAGTGCGGGACAGGGGGTTCCTGAAGCTTTCTTT. As protein: CAWSAGQGVPEAFF.

The genes are TRBV6-5 and TRBJ1-1, with D possibly being TRBD1 (5 bases). From germline, CDR1 is MNHEY and CDR2 SVGAGI. This CDR3 has 13 amino acids. V lost 2 bases, J lost 1 base, and 5 bases lay in between. Here the CDR3 reads CASSYQGNTEAFF. CDR3 DNA: TGTGCCAGCAGTTACCAGGGGAACACTGAAGCTTTCTTT.

V gene TRBV19 combines with J gene TRBJ1-1; the D gene is possibly TRBD1 (6 bases). The germline V and J ends were trimmed by 4 bases and 4 bases, with 16 bases remaining between them. The germline V gene encodes CDR1 LNHDA and CDR2 SQIVND (reference sequence). The CDR3 is 15 residues long. The chain's CDR3 is CASSSPGGATTEAFF. CDR3 sequence (DNA): TGTGCCAGTAGTAGCCCGGGGGGGGCTACCACTGAAGCTTTCTTT.

In regard to this clone: The junction does not match germline at one end; this may be a read error. The chain links TRBV7-7 to TRBJ1-3; no clear D gene. This CDR3 has 14 residues. Germline V CDR1 and CDR2: SSHAT, FNYEAQ (reference sequence). The CDR3 loop is CASSPLNSGNTIYF. CDR3 coding DNA: TGTGCTAGCAGCCCTCTTAACTCTGGAAACACCATATATTTT.

The rearrangement links TRBV6-5 to TRBJ2-7; D gene uncertain. CDR3 length equals 13 residues. The germline CDR1 and CDR2 sequences are MNHEY and SVGAGI. Trimming shortened V by 5 bases and J by 4 bases, and 12 bases separated the two germline ends. CDR3 protein: CASSELSEYEQYF. The DNA for the CDR3 is TGTGCCAGCAGTGAATTGTCAGAATACGAGCAGTACTTC.

V and J are TRBV6-4 and TRBJ1-1; D is possibly TRBD1 (6 bases). Germline CDR1 and CDR2: MRHNA and SNTAGT. The CDR3 consists of 14 residues. Trimming took off 5 bases at V and 6 bases at J, with 16 bases between the two ends. In DNA form, the CDR3 reads TGTGCCAGCAGTCCGGGACAATCCAACCCTGAAGCTTTCTTT. This codes for CASSPGQSNPEAFF.

The V call is TRBV5-1, the J call TRBJ2-3, with unresolved D. Germline lookup yields CDR1 SGHRS and CDR2 YFSETQ. The CDR3 contains 14 residues. The V end lost 1 base, the J end lost 0 bases, and 6 bases lay between the germline ends. CDR3 sequence: CASSLFPSTDTQYF. The CDR3 DNA is TGCGCCAGCAGCTTGTTTCCAAGCACAGATACGCAGTATTTT.

This clone was detected a few times. The chain carries TRBV7-9 and TRBJ1-2; D unclear. Per the germline V gene, CDR1 is SEHNR and CDR2 is FQNEAQ (reference sequence). The CDR3 sequence is 12 residues long. Trimming cost V 5 bases and J 4 bases, with 8 bases left between them. For the CDR3, the DNA is TGTGCCAGCAGCGGCAGAATCTATGGCTACACCTTC. It encodes CASSGRIYGYTF.

This chain connects TRBV2 to TRBJ2-7; possibly TRBD1 for D (5 bases). The V gene's germline CDR1 is SNHLY and CDR2 FYNNEI. Trimming cost V 5 bases and J 5 bases, with 16 bases left between them. The CDR3 has 14 amino acids. The CDR3 loop reads CASSIGQGTNEQYF. In DNA form, the CDR3 reads TGTGCCAGCAGTATCGGGCAGGGAACGAACGAGCAGTACTTC.

The chain combines TRBV5-1 with TRBJ1-4, with 8 nucleotides matching TRBD1. This CDR3 is built from 16 residues. Germline CDR1 is SGHRS and CDR2 is YFSETQ. The junction had 9 bases not matched to a gene; V was cut back by 0 bases and J by 8 bases. CDR3 residues: CASSLGLGQAGEKLFF. As DNA, the CDR3 is TGCGCCAGCAGCTTGGGGTTGGGACAGGCCGGCGAAAAACTGTTTTTT.

This chain links TRBV4-2 with TRBJ2-2, with 15 bases that match TRBD2. V trimming: 4 bases; J trimming: 4 bases; junction bases outside the gene matches: 4. The CDR3 length is 17 residues. Germline V lookup: CDR1 LGHNA, CDR2 YNFKEQ. CDR3 loop: CASSPGLAGGPTGELFF. CDR3 sequence (DNA): TGTGCCAGCAGCCCAGGACTAGCGGGGGGGCCCACCGGGGAGCTGTTTTTT.

This clone has just a few counts. The gene calls are TRBV6-1 and TRBJ2-7, with D perhaps TRBD1 (5 bases). The germline V gene has CDR1 MNHNS and CDR2 SASEGT. The CDR3 length is 13 residues. The ends were cut back, 5 bases at V and 2 bases at J, with 10 bases in the middle. In DNA form, the CDR3 reads TGTGCCAGCAGTTTGACAGCTACCTACGAGCAGTACTTC. Protein sequence: CASSLTATYEQYF.

This clone was seen a handful of times. The chain couples TRBV7-9 to TRBJ2-2; 10 nucleotides agree with TRBD2. CDR1 SEHNR and CDR2 FQNEAQ come from the germline V gene (reference sequence). Unmatched junction bases numbered 5, after V lost 4 bases and J lost 3 bases. The CDR3 spans 16 residues. DNA of the CDR3: TGTGCCAGCAGCTCGTCTAGCGGGGGAGACACCGGGGAGCTGTTTTTT. Translated, it gives CASSSSSGGDTGELFF.

This clone was found once. The chain has TRBV6-1 and TRBJ1-3; TRBD1 is a possible D gene (5 bases). V dropped 6 bases and J dropped 3 bases, with 12 bases sitting between them. This CDR3 contains 14 residues. Germline values: CDR1 MNHNS, CDR2 SASEGT. CDR3 DNA sequence: TGTGCCAGCAGCGCGTCAACAGGTGGAAACACCATATATTTT. Translating gives CASSASTGGNTIYF.

The gene calls are TRBV2 and TRBJ1-4; TRBD1 might be the D (6 bases). V lost 8 bases and J 1 base, leaving 11 bases between the germline ends. The CDR3 consists of 14 residues. The germline V gene encodes CDR1 SNHLY and CDR2 FYNNEI. The DNA for the CDR3 is TGTGCCAGCGAACCACAGGGAACTAATGAAAAACTGTTTTTT. Protein sequence: CASEPQGTNEKLFF.

The chain uses TRBV29-1 and TRBJ2-3; 10 bases match TRBD2. V lost 4 bases, J lost 6 bases, and 7 bases stayed unmatched. The CDR3 is 14 residues long. The germline CDR1 and CDR2 sequences are SQVTM and ANQGSEA. This chain's CDR3 is CSVGLAGDWDTQYF. The CDR3, as DNA: TGCAGCGTTGGCCTAGCGGGGGATTGGGATACGCAGTATTTT.

V usage is TRBV5-1 and J usage is TRBJ1-4, with 9 bases that match TRBD1. V lost 1 base, J lost 7 bases, and 2 bases stayed unmatched. CDR3 length: 14 amino acids. The germline V gene has CDR1 SGHRS and CDR2 YFSETQ. The CDR3 region is CASSLWTGVEKLFF. DNA of the CDR3: TGCGCCAGCAGCTTGTGGACAGGGGTTGAAAAACTGTTTTTT.

The gene calls are TRBV6-5 and TRBJ2-7; 9 bases agree with TRBD1. The germline V gene has CDR1 MNHEY and CDR2 SVGAGI. The V gene end was trimmed by 6 bases and the J gene end by 7 bases; junction bases not matched to a gene: 10. The CDR3 contains 14 residues. The DNA of the CDR3 is TGTGCCAGCAGCACCAACAGGGGGCAAAGAGAGCAGTACTTC. Translating it yields CASSTNRGQREQYF.

The V gene is TRBV5-1, the J gene TRBJ1-1, with no clear D. The CDR3 contains 16 residues. Germline V CDR1 and CDR2: SGHRS, YFSETQ. The germline V and J ends were trimmed by 2 bases and 4 bases, with 18 bases remaining between them. The CDR3 DNA follows: TGCGCCAGCAGCTTAACAGTCAGCGGGTTCGGCACTGAAGCTTTCTTT. This encodes CASSLTVSGFGTEAFF.

The genes are TRBV5-6 and TRBJ2-7, with 11 bases lining up with TRBD1. The CDR3 sequence is 15 residues long. Germline V gives CDR1 SGHDT, CDR2 YYEEEE. Trimming took 1 base from V and 7 from J; bases not matched to a gene: 7. CDR3 bases: TGTGCCAGCAGCTTGCCAGGGACAGGGGGTAGGGAGCAGTACTTC. This gives the protein CASSLPGTGGREQYF.

The rearrangement joins TRBV7-8 to TRBJ1-5; D is unresolved. V was pared by 1 base and J by 5 bases, with 6 bases between. From germline, CDR1 is SGHVS and CDR2 FQNEAQ. CDR3 length: 13 amino acids. CDR3 coding DNA: TGTGCCAGCAGCTTAGACAGAGATCAGCCCCAGCATTTT. As protein: CASSLDRDQPQHF.

The CDR3 here is CASSYSLAGWKETQYF. In DNA form, the CDR3 reads TGTGCCAGCAGTTATTCACTAGCGGGGTGGAAGGAGACCCAGTACTTC. The chain links TRBV6-5 to TRBJ2-5; 10 bases agree with TRBD2. The germline gives CDR1 MNHEY, CDR2 SVGAGI. The CDR3 loop spans 16 amino acids. Germline trimming cut 3 bases from V and 5 bases from J; bases unmatched to any gene: 9.

On this clone itself: The junction and the germline gene differ at one end; a read error may be behind it. The same CDR3 also results from other DNA sequences found in this sample. The gene calls are TRBV28 and TRBJ1-2; D may be TRBD1 (6 bases). Germline loops: CDR1 MDHEN, CDR2 SYDVKM. This CDR3 comprises 14 residues. For the CDR3, the DNA is TGCGCCAGCAGGCTACCGGGGGGGGCCGGTGGCTACACCTTC. This codes for CASRLPGGAGGYTF.

This clone was recorded a few times. V gene TRBV18 combines with J gene TRBJ1-4; 7 bases are a match to TRBD1. Germline V gene lookup returns CDR1 KGHSH and CDR2 LQKENI. The CDR3 covers 16 residues. Unmatched junction bases numbered 4, after V lost 2 bases and J lost 1 base. The CDR3 loop reads CASSPERGRTNEKLFF. In nucleotides, the CDR3 is TGTGCCAGCTCACCAGAGAGGGGGCGAACTAATGAAAAACTGTTTTTT.

The gene calls are TRBV15 and TRBJ2-7; a possible D gene is TRBD1 (6 bases). The V and J ends lost 0 bases and 5 bases respectively, with 14 bases between them. The germline V gene encodes CDR1 LNHNV and CDR2 YYDKDF (reference sequence). This CDR3 comprises 15 residues. This chain's CDR3 is CATSRDLQGPDEQYF. For the CDR3, the DNA is TGTGCCACCAGCAGAGATCTCCAGGGGCCGGACGAGCAGTACTTC.

This clone was found once. The genes are TRBV30 and TRBJ2-1; 8 nucleotides agree with TRBD2. The junction had 9 bases not matched to a gene; V was cut back by 1 base and J by 7 bases. CDR3 length: 15 residues. The germline V gene has CDR1 GTSNPN and CDR2 SVGIG (reference sequence). CDR3: CAWSAAGLVKNEQFF. Written as DNA, the CDR3 is TGTGCCTGGAGTGCCGCGGGACTAGTCAAGAATGAGCAGTTCTTC.

V and J are TRBV29-1 and TRBJ1-1; a possible D gene is TRBD1 (5 bases). The CDR3 spans 14 residues. The V and J ends lost 7 bases and 0 bases respectively, with 15 bases between them. Per germline, CDR1 SQVTM and CDR2 ANQGSEA. CDR3 sequence reads: CSAGAGNMNTEAFF. CDR3 bases: TGCAGCGCTGGGGCAGGGAACATGAACACTGAAGCTTTCTTT.

The chain couples TRBV6-5 to TRBJ2-5; 11 nucleotides match TRBD1. Germline values: CDR1 MNHEY, CDR2 SVGAGI. The length of the CDR3 is 14 residues. The V and J ends lost 5 bases and 5 bases, in that order; junction bases with no gene match: 4. The CDR3 loop reads CASSGTGGRETQYF. CDR3 bases: TGTGCCAGCAGTGGGACAGGGGGGAGGGAGACCCAGTACTTC.